The present entry profiles one T cell receptor beta chain with its context. The target antigen is unknown. The CDR3 sequence is 14 residues long. V trimming: 7 bases; J trimming: 1 base; junction bases outside the gene matches: 4. The germline V gene encodes CDR1 MNHNS and CDR2 SASEGT. The data belong to a study of cytomegalovirus exposure and HLA in healthy donors. Study outcomes and limitations: The investigators catalogued 150 to 200 TCR beta chains as cytomegalovirus-associated. Sequencing had likely introduced a cluster of highly shared sequence variants as an artifact. Specificity for CMV antigens was confirmed in vitro for a few of the CMV-associated chains. The sole available immune exposure information was CMV serostatus.

The PCR made use of 60 Vbeta and 13 Jbeta primers. Clones were sequenced by immunoSEQ multiplex PCR, and TCRdb holds only the in-frame ones, with some missing. The repertoire holds 60,000 to 70,000 clones, with about three quarters as singletons. The rearrangement links TRBV6-1 to TRBJ2-1, with 7 bases fitting TRBD1. Material: PBMCs. The clonotype was recovered from a man in his forties or fifties in good health and CMV-seropositive. This chain's CDR3 is CASNTGESYNEQFF. The CDR3 coding sequence is TGTGCCAGCAACACAGGGGAGTCCTACAATGAGCAGTTCTTC.